The TCR beta chain under discussion was sequenced for a study of T-cell reconstitution after alpha-beta-depleted transplantation in children. Library preparation (for TCRbeta) was performed with unique molecular identifiers. From the PCR reads, TCRdb called clonotypes with MiXCR, one entry per CDR3 protein. The sample lists about 540,000 distinct CDR3 sequences; about 16% were seen once. In germline, CDR1 is PRHDT, CDR2 FYEKMQ (reference sequence). Trimming shortened V by 4 bases and J by 1 base, and 11 bases separated the two germline ends. The CDR3 spans 14 residues. The sample here was PBMCs from the stem cell graft donor, taken from the stem cell graft. This TCR was recovered from a human donor who donated a stem cell graft to a child with acute lymphoblastic leukemia. This chain joins TRBV13 and TRBJ2-7; maybe TRBD2 (6 bases). CDR3 nucleotides: TGTGCCAGCAGCTCCCCGACTAGATCCTACGAGCAGTACTTC. Amino acids: CASSSPTRSYEQYF.